The 14 T cell receptor beta chains listed next were all sequenced from one sample in a study of response to subunit inactivated influenza vaccine. TCRdb recomputed calls from the RT-PCR reads with MiXCR, one row per CDR3 protein. This table has about 540,000 distinct CDR3 sequences, under 30% appearing once. This sample was also put to use in a study of T cells expressing NK-cell markers. As that report states: The authors made TCR beta cDNA libraries by 5'RACE template switching. This switching added a universal primer site and UMIs.

The sample here was CD4+ T cells sorted from PBMCs, taken roughly 12 days after vaccination. The receptors stem from a middle-aged man who received an inactivated influenza vaccine.

This clonotype showed up just a few times. The rearrangement uses TRBV20-1 and TRBJ2-3; 9 bases match TRBD2. The V gene's germline CDR1 is DFQATT and CDR2 SNEGSKA (reference sequence). J lost 3 bases, V lost 1 base, and 8 bases had no gene match. This CDR3 is built from 16 residues. CDR3 nucleotides: TGCAGTGCTAGAGCCGTTAGCGGGAGTGCGACAGATACGCAGTATTTT. Translation gives CSARAVSGSATDTQYF.

There are a few counts of this clonotype. The chain links TRBV20-1 to TRBJ2-7; the match to TRBD1 covers 7 bases. There are 14 residues in the CDR3. Losses at the gene ends were 4 bases for V and 3 bases for J; bases not matched to a gene: 9. From germline, CDR1 is DFQATT and CDR2 SNEGSKA (reference sequence). CDR3 sequence reads: CSANRGVKVYEQYF. Written as DNA, the CDR3 is TGCAGTGCTAACAGGGGCGTTAAAGTCTACGAGCAGTACTTC.

The chain is built from TRBV4-3 and TRBJ2-1; D may match TRBD1 or TRBD2 (5 bases each). Germline V gives CDR1 LGHNA, CDR2 YSLEER. This CDR3 spans 14 amino acids. V gave up 1 base and J gave up 10 bases, with 14 bases separating them. CDR3 in DNA: TGCGCCAGCAGCCAAGCCGTTGTTGGGACCGAGCAGTTCTTC. The encoded protein is CASSQAVVGTEQFF.

This clonotype appeared many times. The chain uses TRBV11-2 and TRBJ2-7; D is possibly TRBD1 (6 bases). The CDR3 loop spans 15 amino acids. Germline lookup yields CDR1 SGHAT and CDR2 FQNNGV. V was clipped by 1 base and J by 0 bases, with 10 bases between them. CDR3 DNA: TGTGCCAGCAGCTTAGTAAGCAGGGGCTCCTACGAGCAGTACTTC. Translation: CASSLVSRGSYEQYF.

The chain employs TRBV3-1 and TRBJ2-3; D remains unclear. Trimming pared 4 bases from V and 0 bases from J, leaving 8 bases between. The CDR3 is 14 residues long. Germline assignment: CDR1 LGHDT and CDR2 YNNKEL (reference sequence). The CDR3 DNA reads as TGTGCCAGCAGCCCGCAACATAGCACAGATACGCAGTATTTT. It specifies CASSPQHSTDTQYF.

The chain couples TRBV29-1 to TRBJ1-1; D is unresolved. V dropped 5 bases and J dropped 3 bases, with 16 bases sitting between them. Looked up from germline, CDR1 is SQVTM and CDR2 is ANQGSEA. CDR3 length: 14 amino acids. The DNA for the CDR3 is TGCAGCGTTACACTAAACCAACGGGACACTGAAGCTTTCTTT. This codes for CSVTLNQRDTEAFF.

This clonotype was observed a handful of times. The chain joins TRBV12-3 or TRBV12-4 to TRBJ1-5; no clear D. CDR3 length: 14 residues. V lost 5 bases, J lost 6 bases, and 14 bases lay in between. This CDR3 reads CASSDGSNLQPQHF. DNA for the CDR3: TGTGCCAGCAGTGATGGATCTAATCTTCAGCCCCAGCATTTT.

At least ten counts were recorded for this clonotype. The chain couples TRBV5-1 to TRBJ1-1; 7 nucleotides match TRBD1. J gave up 4 bases and V 0 bases, and 9 bases lay outside the gene matches. The CDR3 has 16 amino acids. From germline, CDR1 is SGHRS and CDR2 YFSETQ. CDR3 in amino acids: CASSLDRGWGSTEAFF. CDR3 in DNA: TGCGCCAGCAGCTTGGACAGGGGATGGGGAAGCACTGAAGCTTTCTTT.

This clonotype was counted only a few times. CDR3 protein: CSATGGGQPQHF. The CDR3 DNA sequence: TGCAGTGCTACAGGGGGGGGTCAGCCCCAGCATTTT. The rearrangement links TRBV20-1 to TRBJ1-5; TRBD1 matches at 7 bases. The CDR3 has 12 residues. Trimming cost V 4 bases and J 6 bases; bases outside gene matches: 3. The germline V gene encodes CDR1 DFQATT and CDR2 SNEGSKA (reference sequence).

The chain is built from TRBV20-1 and TRBJ1-1; D is uncertain. There are 13 residues in the CDR3. From germline, CDR1 is DFQATT and CDR2 SNEGSKA (reference sequence). The V gene lost 3 bases and the J gene lost 6 bases, with 14 bases spanning the gap. The DNA of the CDR3 is TGCAGTGCTAGTGGCATTACAATGGCTGAAGCTTTCTTT. Its protein product is CSASGITMAEAFF.

CDR3 bases: TGCAGTGTGAGCGGGAGTTACGAGCAGTACTTC. As protein: CSVSGSYEQYF. The chain joins TRBV20-1 to TRBJ2-7; 8 nucleotides agree with TRBD2. V lost 7 bases and J lost 4; bases outside the gene matches: 3. The CDR3 is 11 residues long. Germline V lookup: CDR1 DFQATT, CDR2 SNEGSKA (reference sequence).

This clonotype was recorded a few times. Here the CDR3 reads CASSQFDGNYGYTF. CDR3 coding DNA: TGTGCCAGCAGCCAATTCGATGGGAACTATGGCTACACCTTC. The J gene is TRBJ1-2, the V gene TRBV14, with no clear D. The CDR3 totals 14 residues. Germline V lookup: CDR1 SGHDN, CDR2 FVKESK. V lost 2 bases and J 2 bases, leaving 9 bases between the germline ends. Complete variable domain (other parts from reference TRBV14 and TRBJ1-2): EAGVTQFPSHSVIEKGQTVTLRCDPISGHDNLYWYRRVMGKEIKFLLHFVKESKQDESGMPNNRFLAERTGGTYSTLKVQPAELEDSGVYFCASSQFDGNYGYTFGSGTRLTVV.

This sequence joins TRBV12-3 or TRBV12-4 and TRBJ1-1; D unresolved. The CDR3 length is 13 residues. V was pared by 6 bases and J by 4 bases, with 12 bases between. The CDR3 DNA sequence: TGTGCCAGCAGCTCTCGTCGGGGCACTGAAGCTTTCTTT. The encoded protein is CASSSRRGTEAFF.

This clonotype was observed a handful of times. V is TRBV6-5 and J is TRBJ2-2; D tentatively reads TRBD1 or TRBD2 (5 bases each). The CDR3 is made up of 18 amino acids. Germline V gives CDR1 MNHEY, CDR2 SVGAGI. Trimming pared 0 bases from V and 2 bases from J, leaving 16 bases between. The CDR3 DNA reads as TGTGCCAGCAGTTACTCGATGTGGGGGAGTCAAAACACCGGGGAGCTGTTTTTT. Encoded protein: CASSYSMWGSQNTGELFF.